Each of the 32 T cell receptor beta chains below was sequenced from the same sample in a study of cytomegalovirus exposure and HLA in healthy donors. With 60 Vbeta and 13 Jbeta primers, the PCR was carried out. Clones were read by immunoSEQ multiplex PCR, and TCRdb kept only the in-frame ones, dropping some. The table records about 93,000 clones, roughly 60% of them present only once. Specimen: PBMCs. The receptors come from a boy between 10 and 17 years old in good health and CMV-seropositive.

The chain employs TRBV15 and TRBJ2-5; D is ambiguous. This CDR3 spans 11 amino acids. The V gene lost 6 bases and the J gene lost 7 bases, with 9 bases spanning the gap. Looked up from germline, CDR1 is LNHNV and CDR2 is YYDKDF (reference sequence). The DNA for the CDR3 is TGTGCCACCAGGTCTTCGGGGACCCAGTACTTC. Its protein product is CATRSSGTQYF.

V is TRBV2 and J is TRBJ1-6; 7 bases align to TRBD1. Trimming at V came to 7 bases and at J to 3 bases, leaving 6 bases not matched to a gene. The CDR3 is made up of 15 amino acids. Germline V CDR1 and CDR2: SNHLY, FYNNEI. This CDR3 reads CASTWYRGYNSPLHF. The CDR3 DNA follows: TGTGCCAGCACCTGGTACAGGGGCTATAATTCACCCCTCCACTTT.

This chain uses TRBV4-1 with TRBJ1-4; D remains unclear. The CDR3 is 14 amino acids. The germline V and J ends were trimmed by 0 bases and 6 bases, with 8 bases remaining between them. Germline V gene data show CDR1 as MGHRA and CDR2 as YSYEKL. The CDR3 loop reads CASSQDPFDEKLFF. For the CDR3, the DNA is TGCGCCAGCAGCCAAGATCCTTTCGATGAAAAACTGTTTTTT.

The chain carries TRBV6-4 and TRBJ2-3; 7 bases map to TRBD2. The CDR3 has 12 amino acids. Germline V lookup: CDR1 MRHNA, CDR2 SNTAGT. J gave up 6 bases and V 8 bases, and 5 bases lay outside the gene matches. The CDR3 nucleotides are TGTGCCAGCCGGGACTACAAGGATACGCAGTATTTT. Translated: CASRDYKDTQYF.

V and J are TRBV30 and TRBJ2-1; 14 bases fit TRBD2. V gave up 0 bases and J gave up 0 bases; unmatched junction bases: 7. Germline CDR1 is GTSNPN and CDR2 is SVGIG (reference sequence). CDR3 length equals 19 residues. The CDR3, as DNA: TGTGCCTGGAGTGTACGAAGGACTAGCGGGGGGATCTCCTACAATGAGCAGTTCTTC. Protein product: CAWSVRRTSGGISYNEQFF.

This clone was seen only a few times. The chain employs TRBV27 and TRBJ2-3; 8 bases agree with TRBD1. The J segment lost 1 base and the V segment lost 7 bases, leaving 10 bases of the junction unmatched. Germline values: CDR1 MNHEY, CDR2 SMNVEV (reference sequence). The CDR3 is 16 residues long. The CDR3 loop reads CASTTLTGVRTDTQYF. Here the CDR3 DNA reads TGTGCCAGCACTACCCTGACAGGGGTCCGCACAGATACGCAGTATTTT.

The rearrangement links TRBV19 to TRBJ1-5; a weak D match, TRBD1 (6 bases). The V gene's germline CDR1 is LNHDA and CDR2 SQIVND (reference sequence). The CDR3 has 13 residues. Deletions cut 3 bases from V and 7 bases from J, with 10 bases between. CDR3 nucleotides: TGTGCCAGTAGTATCAGGGGCCGCCAGCCCCAGCATTTT. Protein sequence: CASSIRGRQPQHF.

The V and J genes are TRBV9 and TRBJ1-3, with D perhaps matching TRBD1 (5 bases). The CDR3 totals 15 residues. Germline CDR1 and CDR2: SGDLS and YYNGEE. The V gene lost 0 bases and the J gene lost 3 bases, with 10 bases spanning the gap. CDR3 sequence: CASSVAGGGGNTIYF. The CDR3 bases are TGTGCCAGCAGCGTAGCTGGGGGAGGTGGAAACACCATATATTTT.

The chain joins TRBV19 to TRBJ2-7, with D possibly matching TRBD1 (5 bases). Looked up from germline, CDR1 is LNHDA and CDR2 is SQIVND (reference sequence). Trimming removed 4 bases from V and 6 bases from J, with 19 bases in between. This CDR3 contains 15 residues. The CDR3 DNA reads TGTGCCAGTAGTAAGGGGTGGGAATCTAGTGGCGAGCAGTACTTC. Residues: CASSKGWESSGEQYF.

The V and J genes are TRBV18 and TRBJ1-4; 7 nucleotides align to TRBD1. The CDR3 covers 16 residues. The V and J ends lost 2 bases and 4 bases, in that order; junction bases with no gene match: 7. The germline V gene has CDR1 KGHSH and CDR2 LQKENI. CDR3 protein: CASSPSDRAHNEKLFF. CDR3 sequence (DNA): TGTGCCAGCTCACCAAGTGACAGGGCACATAATGAAAAACTGTTTTTT.

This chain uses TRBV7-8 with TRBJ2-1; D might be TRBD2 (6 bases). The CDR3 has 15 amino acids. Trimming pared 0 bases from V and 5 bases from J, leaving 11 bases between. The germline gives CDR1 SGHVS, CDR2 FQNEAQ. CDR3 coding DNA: TGTGCCAGCAGCTTAGCGCGCGGGGTAAACAATGAGCAGTTCTTC. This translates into CASSLARGVNNEQFF.

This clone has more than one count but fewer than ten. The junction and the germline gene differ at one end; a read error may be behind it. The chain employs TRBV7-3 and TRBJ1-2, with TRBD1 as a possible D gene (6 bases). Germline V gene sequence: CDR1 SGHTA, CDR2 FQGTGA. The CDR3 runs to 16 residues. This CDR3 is CASTKQGGSLSYGYPF. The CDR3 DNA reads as TGTGCCAGCACAAAACAGGGCGGAAGTTTGAGCTATGGCTACCCCTTC.

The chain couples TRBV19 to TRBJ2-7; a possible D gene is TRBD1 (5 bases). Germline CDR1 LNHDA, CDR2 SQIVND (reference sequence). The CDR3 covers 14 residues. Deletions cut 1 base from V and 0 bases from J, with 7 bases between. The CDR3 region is CASSIGGNSYEQYF. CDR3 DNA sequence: TGTGCCAGTAGTATAGGGGGCAACTCCTACGAGCAGTACTTC.

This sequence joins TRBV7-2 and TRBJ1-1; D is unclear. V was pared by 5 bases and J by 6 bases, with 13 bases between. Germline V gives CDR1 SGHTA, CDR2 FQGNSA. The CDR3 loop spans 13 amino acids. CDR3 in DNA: TGTGCCAGCAGCCCCGCCCGGCAGGCTGAAGCTTTCTTT. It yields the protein CASSPARQAEAFF.

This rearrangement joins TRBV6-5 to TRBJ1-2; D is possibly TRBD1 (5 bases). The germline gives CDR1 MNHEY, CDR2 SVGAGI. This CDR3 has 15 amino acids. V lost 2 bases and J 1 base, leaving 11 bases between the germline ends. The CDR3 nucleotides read TGTGCCAGCAGTTACAGTACAGACAGTAACTATGGCTACACCTTC. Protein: CASSYSTDSNYGYTF.

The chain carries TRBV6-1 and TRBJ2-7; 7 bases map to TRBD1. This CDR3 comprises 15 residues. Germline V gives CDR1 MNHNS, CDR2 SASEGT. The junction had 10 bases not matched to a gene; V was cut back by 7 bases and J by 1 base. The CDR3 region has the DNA TGTGCCAGCACTTCAATAGACAGGGTTTCCTACGAGCAGTACTTC. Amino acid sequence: CASTSIDRVSYEQYF.

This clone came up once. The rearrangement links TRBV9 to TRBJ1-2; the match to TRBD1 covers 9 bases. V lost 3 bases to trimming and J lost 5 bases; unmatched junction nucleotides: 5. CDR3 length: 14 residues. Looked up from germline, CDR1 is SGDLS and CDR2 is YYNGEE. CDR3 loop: CASSAGQGLYGYTF. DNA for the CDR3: TGTGCCAGCAGCGCCGGACAGGGGTTATATGGCTACACCTTC.

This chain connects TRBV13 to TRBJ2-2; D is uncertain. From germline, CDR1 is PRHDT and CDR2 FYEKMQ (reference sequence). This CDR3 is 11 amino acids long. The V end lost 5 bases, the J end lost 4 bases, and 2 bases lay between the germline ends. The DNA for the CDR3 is TGTGCCAGCAGCCTCACCGGGGAGCTGTTTTTT. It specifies CASSLTGELFF.

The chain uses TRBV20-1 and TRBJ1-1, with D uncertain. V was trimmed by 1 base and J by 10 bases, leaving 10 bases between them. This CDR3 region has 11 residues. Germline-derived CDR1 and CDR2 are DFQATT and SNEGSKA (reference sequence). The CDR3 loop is CSARGASGAFF. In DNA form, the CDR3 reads TGCAGTGCTAGAGGGGCCTCCGGAGCTTTCTTT.

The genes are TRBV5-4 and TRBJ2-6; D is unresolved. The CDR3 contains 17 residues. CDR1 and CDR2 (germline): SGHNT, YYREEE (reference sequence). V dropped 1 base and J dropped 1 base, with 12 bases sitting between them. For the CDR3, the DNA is TGTGCCAGCAGCTTGTTGAGGCGAAAGTCTGGGGCCAACGTCCTGACTTTC. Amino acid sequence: CASSLLRRKSGANVLTF.

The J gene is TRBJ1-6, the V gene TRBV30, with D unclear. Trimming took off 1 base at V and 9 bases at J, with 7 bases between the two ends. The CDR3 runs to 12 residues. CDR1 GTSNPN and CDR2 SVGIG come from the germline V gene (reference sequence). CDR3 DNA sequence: TGTGCCTGGAGTGGGACTCCTTCACCCCTCCACTTT. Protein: CAWSGTPSPLHF.

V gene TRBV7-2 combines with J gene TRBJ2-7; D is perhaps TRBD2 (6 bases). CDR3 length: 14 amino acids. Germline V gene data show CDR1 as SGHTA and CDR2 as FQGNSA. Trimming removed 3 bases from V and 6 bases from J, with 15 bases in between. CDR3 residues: CASSFGLGLFEQYF. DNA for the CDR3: TGTGCCAGCAGCTTCGGACTGGGACTCTTCGAGCAGTACTTC.

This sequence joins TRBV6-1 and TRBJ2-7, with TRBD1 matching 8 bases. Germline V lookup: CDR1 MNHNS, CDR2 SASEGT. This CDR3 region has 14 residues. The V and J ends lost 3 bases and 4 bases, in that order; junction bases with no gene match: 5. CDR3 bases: TGTGCCAGCAGTGACCAGGGGGCGAATTACGAGCAGTACTTC. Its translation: CASSDQGANYEQYF.

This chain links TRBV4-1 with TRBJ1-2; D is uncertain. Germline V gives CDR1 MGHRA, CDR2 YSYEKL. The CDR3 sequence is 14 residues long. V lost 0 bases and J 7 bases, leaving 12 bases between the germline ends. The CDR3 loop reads CASSQDLGSFGYTF. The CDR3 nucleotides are TGCGCCAGCAGCCAAGATCTCGGGAGTTTTGGCTACACCTTC.

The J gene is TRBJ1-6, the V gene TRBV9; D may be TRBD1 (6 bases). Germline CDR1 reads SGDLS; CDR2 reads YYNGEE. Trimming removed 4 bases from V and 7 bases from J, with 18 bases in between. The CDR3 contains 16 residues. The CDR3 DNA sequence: TGTGCCAGCAGCTCACCGGGGGGCGGCGGAAATTCACCCCTCCACTTT. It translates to CASSSPGGGGNSPLHF.

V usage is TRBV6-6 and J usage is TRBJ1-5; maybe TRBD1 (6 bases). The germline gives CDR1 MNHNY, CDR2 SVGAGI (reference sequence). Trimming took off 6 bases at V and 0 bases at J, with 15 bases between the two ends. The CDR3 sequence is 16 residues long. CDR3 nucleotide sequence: TGTGCCAGCAGACCCGGACAGACCTATAGCAATCAGCCCCAGCATTTT. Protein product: CASRPGQTYSNQPQHF.

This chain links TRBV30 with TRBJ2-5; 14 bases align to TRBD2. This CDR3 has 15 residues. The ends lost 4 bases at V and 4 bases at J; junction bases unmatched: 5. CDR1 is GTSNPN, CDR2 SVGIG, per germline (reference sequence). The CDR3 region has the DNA TGTGCCTGGACCTTTGGACTAGCGGGAGGAGAGACCCAGTACTTC. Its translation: CAWTFGLAGGETQYF.

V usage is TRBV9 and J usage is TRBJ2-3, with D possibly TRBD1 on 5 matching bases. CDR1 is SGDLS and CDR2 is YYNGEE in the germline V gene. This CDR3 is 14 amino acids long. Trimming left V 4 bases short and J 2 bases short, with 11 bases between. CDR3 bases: TGTGCCAGCAGCCCACGGACATACACAGATACGCAGTATTTT. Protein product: CASSPRTYTDTQYF. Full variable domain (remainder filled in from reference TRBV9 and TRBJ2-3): DSGVTQTPKHLITATGQRVTLRCSPRSGDLSVYWYQQSLDQGLQFLIQYYNGEERAKGNILERFSAQQFPDLHSELNLSSLELGDSALYFCASSPRTYTDTQYFGPGTRLTVL.

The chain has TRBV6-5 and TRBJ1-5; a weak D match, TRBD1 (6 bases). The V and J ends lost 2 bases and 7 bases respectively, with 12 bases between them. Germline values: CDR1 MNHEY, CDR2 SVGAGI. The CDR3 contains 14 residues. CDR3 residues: CASSYGRGTQPQHF. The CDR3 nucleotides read TGTGCCAGCAGTTACGGCAGGGGAACACAGCCCCAGCATTTT.

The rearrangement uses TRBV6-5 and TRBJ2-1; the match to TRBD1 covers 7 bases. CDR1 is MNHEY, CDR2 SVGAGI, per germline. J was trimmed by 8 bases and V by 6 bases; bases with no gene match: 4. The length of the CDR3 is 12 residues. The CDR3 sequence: CASSRTGDEQFF. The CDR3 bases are TGTGCCAGCAGCCGGACAGGCGATGAGCAGTTCTTC.

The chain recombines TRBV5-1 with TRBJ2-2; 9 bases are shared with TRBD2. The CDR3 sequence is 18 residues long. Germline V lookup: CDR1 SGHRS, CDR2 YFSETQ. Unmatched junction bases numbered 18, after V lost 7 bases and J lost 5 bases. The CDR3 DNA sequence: TGCGCCAGCTCTGCCCGTCGGAATAGCGGGAGCGAAACCGGGGAGCTGTTTTTT. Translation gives CASSARRNSGSETGELFF.

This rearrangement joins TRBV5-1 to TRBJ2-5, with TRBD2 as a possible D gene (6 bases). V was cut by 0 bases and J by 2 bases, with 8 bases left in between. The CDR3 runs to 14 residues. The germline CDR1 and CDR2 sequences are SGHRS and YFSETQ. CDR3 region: CASSLEGTQETQYF. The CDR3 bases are TGCGCCAGCAGCTTGGAGGGGACTCAAGAGACCCAGTACTTC.